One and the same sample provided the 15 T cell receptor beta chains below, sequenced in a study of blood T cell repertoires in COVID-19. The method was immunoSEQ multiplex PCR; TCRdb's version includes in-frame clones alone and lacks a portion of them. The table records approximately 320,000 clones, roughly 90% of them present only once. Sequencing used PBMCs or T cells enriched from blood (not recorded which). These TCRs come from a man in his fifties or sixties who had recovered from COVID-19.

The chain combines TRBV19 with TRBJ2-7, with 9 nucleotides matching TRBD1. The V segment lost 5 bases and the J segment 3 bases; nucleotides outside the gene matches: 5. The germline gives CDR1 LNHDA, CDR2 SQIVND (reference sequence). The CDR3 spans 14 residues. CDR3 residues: CASSSGQGVYEQYF. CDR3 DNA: TGTGCCAGTAGTTCGGGACAGGGAGTCTACGAGCAGTACTTC.

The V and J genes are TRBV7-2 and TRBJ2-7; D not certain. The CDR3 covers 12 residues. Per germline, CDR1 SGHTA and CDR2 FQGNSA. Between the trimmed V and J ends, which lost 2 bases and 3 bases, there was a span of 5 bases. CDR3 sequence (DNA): TGTGCCAGCAGCTTAACATTCTACGAGCAGTACTTC. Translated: CASSLTFYEQYF. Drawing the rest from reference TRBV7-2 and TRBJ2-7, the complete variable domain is GAGVSQSPSNKVTEKGKDVELRCDPISGHTALYWYRQSLGQGLEFLIYFQGNSAPDKSGLPSDRFSAERTGGSVSTLTIQRTQQEDSAVYLCASSLTFYEQYFGPGTRLTVT.

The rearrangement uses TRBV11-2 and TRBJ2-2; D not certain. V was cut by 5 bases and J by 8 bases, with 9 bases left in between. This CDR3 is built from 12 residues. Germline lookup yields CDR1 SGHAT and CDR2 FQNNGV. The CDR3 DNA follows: TGTGCCAGCAGCCCCGCGGCGGGGGAGCTGTTTTTT. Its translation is CASSPAAGELFF. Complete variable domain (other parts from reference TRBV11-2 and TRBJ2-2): EAGVAQSPRYKIIEKRQSVAFWCNPISGHATLYWYQQILGQGPKLLIQFQNNGVVDDSQLPKDRFSAERLKGVDSTLKIQPAKLEDSAVYLCASSPAAGELFFGEGSRLTVL.

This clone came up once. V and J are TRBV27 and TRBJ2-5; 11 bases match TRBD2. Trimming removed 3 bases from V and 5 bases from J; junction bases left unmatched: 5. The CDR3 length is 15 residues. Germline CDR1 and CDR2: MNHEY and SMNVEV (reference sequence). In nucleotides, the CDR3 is TGTGCCAGCAGTTTCCTAGCGGGAGGTCTCGAGACCCAGTACTTC. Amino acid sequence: CASSFLAGGLETQYF.

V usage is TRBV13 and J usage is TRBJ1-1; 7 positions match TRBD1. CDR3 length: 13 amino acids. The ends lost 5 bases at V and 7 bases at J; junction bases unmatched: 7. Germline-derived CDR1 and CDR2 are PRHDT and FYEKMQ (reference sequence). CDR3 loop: CASSAPGQFEAFF. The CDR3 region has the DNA TGTGCCAGCAGCGCCCCGGGACAGTTTGAAGCTTTCTTT.

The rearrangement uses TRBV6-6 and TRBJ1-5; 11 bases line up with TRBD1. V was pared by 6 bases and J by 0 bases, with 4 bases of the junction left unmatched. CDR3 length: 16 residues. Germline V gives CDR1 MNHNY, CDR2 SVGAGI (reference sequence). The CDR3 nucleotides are TGTGCCAGCAGAAAGGGACAGGGGGGTAGCAATCAGCCCCAGCATTTT. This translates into CASRKGQGGSNQPQHF.

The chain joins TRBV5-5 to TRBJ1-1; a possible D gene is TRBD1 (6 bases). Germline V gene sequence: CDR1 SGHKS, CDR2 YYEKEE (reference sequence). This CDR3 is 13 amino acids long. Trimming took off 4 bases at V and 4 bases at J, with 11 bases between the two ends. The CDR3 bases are TGTGCCAGCAGCCCGGGACACCCCACTGAAGCTTTCTTT. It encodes CASSPGHPTEAFF.

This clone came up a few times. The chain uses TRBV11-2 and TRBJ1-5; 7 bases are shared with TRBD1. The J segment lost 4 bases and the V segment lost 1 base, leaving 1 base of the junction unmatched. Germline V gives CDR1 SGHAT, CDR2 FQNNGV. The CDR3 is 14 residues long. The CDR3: CASSLGQGNQPQHF. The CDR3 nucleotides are TGTGCCAGCAGCTTAGGACAGGGAAATCAGCCCCAGCATTTT.

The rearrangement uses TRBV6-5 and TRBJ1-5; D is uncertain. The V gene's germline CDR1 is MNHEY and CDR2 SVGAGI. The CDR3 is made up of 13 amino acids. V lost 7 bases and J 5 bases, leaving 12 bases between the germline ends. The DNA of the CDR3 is TGTGCCAGCAATACTGACTTCCATCAGCCCCAGCATTTT. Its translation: CASNTDFHQPQHF.

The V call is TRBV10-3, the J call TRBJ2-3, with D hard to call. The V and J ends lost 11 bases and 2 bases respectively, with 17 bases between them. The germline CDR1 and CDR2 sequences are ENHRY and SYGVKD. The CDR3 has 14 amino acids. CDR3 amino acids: CASSGSTTTDTQYF. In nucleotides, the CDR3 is TGTGCCTCATCAGGCTCGACGACCACAGATACGCAGTATTTT.

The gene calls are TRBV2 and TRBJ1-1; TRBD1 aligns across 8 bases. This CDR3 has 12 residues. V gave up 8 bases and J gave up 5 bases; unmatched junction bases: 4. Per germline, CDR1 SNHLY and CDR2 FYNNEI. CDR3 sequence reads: CASGTGGTEAFF. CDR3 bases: TGTGCCAGCGGTACAGGGGGAACTGAAGCTTTCTTT.

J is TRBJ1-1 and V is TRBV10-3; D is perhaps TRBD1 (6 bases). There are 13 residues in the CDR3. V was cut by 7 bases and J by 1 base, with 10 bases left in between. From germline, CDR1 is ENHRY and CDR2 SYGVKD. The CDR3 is CAIKETGNTEAFF. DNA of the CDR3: TGTGCCATCAAGGAGACAGGGAACACTGAAGCTTTCTTT.

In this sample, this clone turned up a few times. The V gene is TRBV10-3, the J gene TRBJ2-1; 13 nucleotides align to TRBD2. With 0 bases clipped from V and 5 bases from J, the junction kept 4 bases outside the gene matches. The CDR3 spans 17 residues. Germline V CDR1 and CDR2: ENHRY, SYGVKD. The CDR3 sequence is CAISESTSGRTHNEQFF. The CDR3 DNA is TGTGCCATCAGTGAGTCGACTAGCGGGAGGACCCACAATGAGCAGTTCTTC.

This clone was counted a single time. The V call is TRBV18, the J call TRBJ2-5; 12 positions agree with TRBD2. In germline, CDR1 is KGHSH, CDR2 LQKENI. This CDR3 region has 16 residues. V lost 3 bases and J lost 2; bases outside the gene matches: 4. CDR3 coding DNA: TGTGCCAGCTCACCTCCTAGCGGGGGGGCACAAGAGACCCAGTACTTC. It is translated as CASSPPSGGAQETQYF.

CDR3: CASSLPEQGAPATNEKLFF. CDR3 DNA: TGTGCCAGCAGTTTACCCGAACAGGGAGCACCGGCAACTAATGAAAAACTGTTTTTT. V usage is TRBV27 and J usage is TRBJ1-4; tentatively, D is TRBD1 (6 bases). V was pared by 2 bases and J by 0 bases, with 19 bases between. This CDR3 is 19 amino acids long. CDR1 is MNHEY and CDR2 is SMNVEV in the germline V gene (reference sequence). Looking up the rest from reference TRBV27 and TRBJ1-4 gives the full variable domain: EAQVTQNPRYLITVTGKKLTVTCSQNMNHEYMSWYRQDPGLGLRQIYYSMNVEVTDKGDVPEGYKVSRKEKRNFPLILESPSPNQTSLYFCASSLPEQGAPATNEKLFFGSGTQLSVL.